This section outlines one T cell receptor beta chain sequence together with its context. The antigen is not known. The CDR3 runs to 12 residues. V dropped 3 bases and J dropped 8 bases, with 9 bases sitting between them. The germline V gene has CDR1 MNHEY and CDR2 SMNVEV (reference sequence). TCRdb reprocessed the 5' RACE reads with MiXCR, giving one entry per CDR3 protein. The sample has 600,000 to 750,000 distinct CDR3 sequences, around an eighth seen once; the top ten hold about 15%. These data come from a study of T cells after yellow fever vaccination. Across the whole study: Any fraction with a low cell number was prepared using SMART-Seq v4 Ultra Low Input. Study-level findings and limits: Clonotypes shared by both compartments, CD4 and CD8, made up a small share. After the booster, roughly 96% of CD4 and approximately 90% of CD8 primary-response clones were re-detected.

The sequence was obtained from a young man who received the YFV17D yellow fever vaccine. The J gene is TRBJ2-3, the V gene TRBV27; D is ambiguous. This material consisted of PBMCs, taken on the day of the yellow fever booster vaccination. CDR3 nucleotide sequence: TGTGCCAGCAGTTTTGGGGATGGTACGCAGTATTTT. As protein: CASSFGDGTQYF.